This TCR beta chain was observed in a study of vaccination effects on CD4 cells after COVID-19. Study-level information: The post-vaccine samples were taken, at the median, 72 days after the second dose. Peptides at about 10 ug/ml and IL-2 at roughly 9.3 IU/ml were added to two million PBMC per well.

About this clone: The antigen is undetermined.

Deletions cut 5 bases from V and 3 bases from J, with 12 bases between. The germline V gene encodes CDR1 SGHNT and CDR2 YENEEA. The CDR3 runs 14 residues. Using immunoSEQ multiplex PCR, the repertoire was profiled, and TCRdb retains in-frame clones only, with some absent. The repertoire holds tens of thousands of clones, with roughly four fifths as singletons. Cultured cells yielded isolated CD4+ T cells after about ten days. Between March and December 2020, the person had a SARS-CoV-2 infection that PCR confirmed. BNT162b2 vaccine or mRNA-1273 vaccine was given to participants in two doses. Cells had half their medium changed to IL-2 medium on days 3 and 7.

Sequencing was performed on CD4+ T cells from PBMCs cultured without peptide, taken after COVID-19 vaccination. This receptor was obtained from a human donor who had a prior SARS-CoV-2 infection. J is TRBJ2-3 and V is TRBV11-3; D gene uncertain. The CDR3 coding sequence is TGTGCCAGCAGCCTAGGGTACGCGACAGATACGCAGTATTTT. Translated, it gives CASSLGYATDTQYF.